These 21 T cell receptor beta chains came from one sample sequenced in a study of T cells after yellow fever vaccination. TCRdb processed the 5' RACE reads anew with MiXCR; each CDR3 protein has one entry. The sample has about 320,000 distinct CDR3 sequences; about 10% are singletons. The starting material was CD4+ T cells sorted from PBMCs, obtained 45 days after the yellow fever booster vaccination. The source is a man younger than 30 who received the YFV17D yellow fever vaccine.

The chain is built from TRBV7-2 and TRBJ2-3, with unresolved D. This CDR3 is 14 amino acids long. Germline lookup yields CDR1 SGHTA and CDR2 FQGNSA. V lost 7 bases and J 0 bases, leaving 11 bases between the germline ends. The CDR3 nucleotides are TGTGCCAGCACAAGGTGGGGTAGCACAGATACGCAGTATTTT. As protein: CASTRWGSTDTQYF.

This clonotype was counted many times. The V call is TRBV4-3, the J call TRBJ1-4; TRBD1 aligns across 8 bases. V dropped 4 bases and J dropped 4; count of bases not matched to a gene: 11. Germline V gene data show CDR1 as LGHNA and CDR2 as YSLEER. The CDR3 contains 17 residues. CDR3 amino acids: CASSLDRTGTYNEKLFF. In DNA, the CDR3 is TGCGCCAGCAGCCTAGACAGGACAGGGACTTATAATGAAAAACTGTTTTTT.

In this sample, this clonotype turned up a few times. This chain links TRBV7-3 with TRBJ1-2; no firm D call. CDR1 is SGHTA, CDR2 FQGTGA, per germline. This CDR3 spans 13 amino acids. V lost 1 base and J 6 bases, leaving 9 bases between the germline ends. The CDR3 loop reads CASSLSRLDGYTF. Here the CDR3 DNA reads TGTGCCAGCAGCTTAAGCCGACTTGATGGCTACACCTTC.

This clonotype was detected only a few times. V usage is TRBV3-2 and J usage is TRBJ1-2; the table assigns TRBD1, which was not confirmed against the DNA. TRBV3-2 is a pseudogene locus. The CDR3 consists of 14 residues. The CDR3 region is CASSQPGQGHGYTF. CDR3 sequence (DNA): TGTGCCAGCAGCCAACCGGGACAGGGCCATGGCTACACCTTC.

This clonotype was found a few times. This chain uses TRBV25-1 with TRBJ2-2, with D hard to call. There are 14 residues in the CDR3. V lost 2 bases, J lost 4 bases, and 8 bases lay in between. CDR1 and CDR2 (germline): MGHDK, SYGVNS. The CDR3 bases are TGTGCCAGCAGTGAACCTGGTTTCACCGGGGAGCTGTTTTTT. Protein sequence: CASSEPGFTGELFF.

This clonotype is a singleton in its sample. This chain uses TRBV6-6 with TRBJ1-2, with D perhaps matching TRBD1 (6 bases). Germline V CDR1 and CDR2: MNHNY, SVGAGI (reference sequence). The CDR3 sequence is 13 residues long. V lost 6 bases, J lost 0 bases, and 8 bases lay in between. The chain's CDR3 is CASRDRANYGYTF. CDR3 coding DNA: TGTGCCAGCAGGGACAGAGCTAACTATGGCTACACCTTC.

This clonotype was detected ten times or more. The chain employs TRBV7-2 and TRBJ2-1; TRBD2 aligns across 7 bases. Germline assignment: CDR1 SGHTA and CDR2 FQGNSA. The junction had 2 bases not matched to a gene; V was cut back by 1 base and J by 5 bases. This CDR3 is built from 14 residues. The CDR3 protein is CASSLGAGDNEQFF. In DNA form, the CDR3 reads TGTGCCAGCAGCTTAGGTGCGGGGGACAATGAGCAGTTCTTC.

This clonotype has a count of ten or more. V gene TRBV5-4 combines with J gene TRBJ2-3; 10 nucleotides align to TRBD1. V was clipped by 0 bases and J by 5 bases; unmatched bases: 3. Germline lookup yields CDR1 SGHNT and CDR2 YYREEE (reference sequence). The CDR3 length is 15 residues. The chain's CDR3 is CASSLGGQGIDTQYF. Written as DNA, the CDR3 is TGTGCCAGCAGCTTGGGGGGACAGGGGATAGATACGCAGTATTTT.

The gene calls are TRBV29-1 and TRBJ1-3; D is uncertain. The CDR3 is 12 residues long. Trimming shortened V by 4 bases and J by 1 base, and 5 bases separated the two germline ends. The germline gives CDR1 SQVTM, CDR2 ANQGSEA. CDR3 nucleotides: TGCAGCGTTGGGCCGTCTGGAAACACCATATATTTT. Amino acids: CSVGPSGNTIYF.

V gene TRBV7-3 combines with J gene TRBJ2-2; D could derive from TRBD1 or TRBD2 (5 bases each). Trimming removed 2 bases at V and 0 bases at J, with 10 bases between. CDR1 and CDR2 from the germline V gene are SGHTA and FQGTGA. This CDR3 has 16 amino acids. CDR3 sequence: CASSLGGRANTGELFF. The CDR3 DNA is TGTGCCAGCAGCTTAGGAGGCAGGGCGAACACCGGGGAGCTGTTTTTT.

This clonotype was seen many times. The chain combines TRBV5-1 with TRBJ2-3, with D uncertain. The CDR3 totals 10 residues. Between the trimmed V and J ends, which lost 6 bases and 6 bases, there was a span of 5 bases. Germline V gene data show CDR1 as SGHRS and CDR2 as YFSETQ. The CDR3 DNA reads as TGCGCCAGCAAAGGGGATACGCAGTATTTT. Translated, it gives CASKGDTQYF. The variable domain in full, with the rest retrieved from reference TRBV5-1 and TRBJ2-3, is KAGVTQTPRYLIKTRGQQVTLSCSPISGHRSVSWYQQTPGQGLQFLFEYFSETQRNKGNFPGRFSGRQFSNSRSEMNVSTLELGDSALYLCASKGDTQYFGPGTRLTVL.

The CDR3 loop reads CASSLEAVYYGYTF. CDR3 DNA sequence: TGTGCCAGCAGCTTAGAGGCAGTCTACTATGGCTACACCTTC. The V gene is TRBV7-9, the J gene TRBJ1-2, with unresolved D. Trimming stripped 1 base from V and 3 bases from J, with 9 bases between. CDR3 length: 14 residues. Germline loops: CDR1 SEHNR, CDR2 FQNEAQ (reference sequence).

V gene TRBV7-2 combines with J gene TRBJ1-4; D possibly corresponds to TRBD1 (6 bases). V was pared by 8 bases and J by 2 bases, with 12 bases between. Germline loops: CDR1 SGHTA, CDR2 FQGNSA. The CDR3 length is 14 residues. The DNA for the CDR3 is TGTGCCAGCCAGCAGGGGCCTACTAATGAAAAACTGTTTTTT. Its protein is CASQQGPTNEKLFF.

The chain links TRBV3-1 to TRBJ2-3; TRBD2 matches 9 bases. The CDR3 length is 16 residues. The germline gives CDR1 LGHDT, CDR2 YNNKEL (reference sequence). The J segment lost 6 bases and the V segment lost 1 base, leaving 8 bases of the junction unmatched. CDR3: CASSQGGGTSMDTQYF. The CDR3 DNA reads as TGTGCCAGCAGCCAAGGGGGCGGGACTAGCATGGATACGCAGTATTTT.

The table lists this clonotype with a few counts. V and J are TRBV28 and TRBJ2-7, with TRBD1 matching over 8 bases. Germline-derived CDR1 and CDR2 are MDHEN and SYDVKM. V trimming: 5 bases; J trimming: 4 bases; junction bases outside the gene matches: 1. The CDR3 runs 12 residues. CDR3 in amino acids: CASSHRGYEQYV. In DNA, the CDR3 is TGTGCCAGCAGTCACAGGGGGTACGAGCAGTACGTC.

This clonotype was seen more than once but under ten times. The chain couples TRBV5-1 to TRBJ2-2, with D hard to call. V was trimmed by 7 bases and J by 4 bases, leaving 8 bases between them. Germline V gene data show CDR1 as SGHRS and CDR2 as YFSETQ. The CDR3 is 12 residues long. The DNA of the CDR3 is TGCGCCAGCTCCGTTTCCACCGGGGAGCTGTTTTTT. Its protein product is CASSVSTGELFF.

This clonotype was seen more than once but under ten times. The J gene is TRBJ2-5, the V gene TRBV5-1, with D possibly matching TRBD2 (7 bases). This CDR3 is 17 amino acids long. V gave up 0 bases and J gave up 4 bases, with 19 bases separating them. The V gene's germline CDR1 is SGHRS and CDR2 YFSETQ. Here the CDR3 DNA reads TGCGCCAGCAGCTTGGATCCGGCGGGGGCACGGGGAGAGACCCAGTACTTC. It is translated as CASSLDPAGARGETQYF.

The rearrangement joins TRBV6-5 to TRBJ2-2; 7 positions match TRBD2. The germline gives CDR1 MNHEY, CDR2 SVGAGI. The V and J ends lost 4 bases and 1 base, in that order; junction bases with no gene match: 6. CDR3 length equals 16 residues. Here the CDR3 reads CASSFTSAWNTGELFF. In nucleotides, the CDR3 is TGTGCCAGCAGTTTCACTAGCGCCTGGAACACCGGGGAGCTGTTTTTT.

This chain connects TRBV6-2 or TRBV6-3 to TRBJ1-5, with 8 bases that match TRBD1. The J segment lost 7 bases and the V segment lost 5 bases, leaving 10 bases of the junction unmatched. The CDR3 is 15 amino acids. Germline values: CDR1 MNHEY, CDR2 SVGEGT. CDR3 region: CASSNPGGAGQPQHF. The DNA of the CDR3 is TGTGCCAGCAGTAACCCAGGGGGCGCCGGACAGCCCCAGCATTTT.

The J gene is TRBJ1-1, the V gene TRBV7-2, with D maybe TRBD1 (5 bases). Germline V CDR1 and CDR2: SGHTA, FQGNSA. The CDR3 is made up of 15 amino acids. V lost 0 bases and J lost 1, with 9 bases in between. The CDR3 protein is CASSLAPGGNTEAFF. The CDR3 coding sequence is TGTGCCAGCAGCTTAGCCCCGGGGGGGAACACTGAAGCTTTCTTT.

The chain carries TRBV12-3 or TRBV12-4 and TRBJ1-1, with a possible D match to TRBD1 (6 bases). The V end was cut by 8 bases, the J end by 9 bases, with 13 bases between. The CDR3 covers 11 residues. CDR3 coding DNA: TGTGCCAGCTCGACAGGATTAAAAGCTTTCTTT. It codes for CASSTGLKAFF.